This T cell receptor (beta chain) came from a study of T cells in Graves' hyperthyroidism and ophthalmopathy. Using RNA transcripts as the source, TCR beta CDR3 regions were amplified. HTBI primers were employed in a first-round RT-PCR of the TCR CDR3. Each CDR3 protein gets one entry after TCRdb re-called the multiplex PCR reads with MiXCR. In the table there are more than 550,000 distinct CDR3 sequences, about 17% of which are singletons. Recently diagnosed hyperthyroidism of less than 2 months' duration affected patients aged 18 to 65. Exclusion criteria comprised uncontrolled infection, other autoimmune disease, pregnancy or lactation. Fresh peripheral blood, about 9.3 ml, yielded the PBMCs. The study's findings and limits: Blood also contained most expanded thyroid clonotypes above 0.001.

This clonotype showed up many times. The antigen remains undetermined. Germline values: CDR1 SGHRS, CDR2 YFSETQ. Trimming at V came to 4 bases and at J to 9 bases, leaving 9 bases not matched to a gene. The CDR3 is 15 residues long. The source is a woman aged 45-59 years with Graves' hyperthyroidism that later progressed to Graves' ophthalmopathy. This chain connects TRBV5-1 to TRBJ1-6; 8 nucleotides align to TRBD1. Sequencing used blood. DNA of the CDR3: TGCGCCAGCAGCGGGGCCGGGACAGGACCTTCACCCCTCCACTTT. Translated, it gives CASSGAGTGPSPLHF.